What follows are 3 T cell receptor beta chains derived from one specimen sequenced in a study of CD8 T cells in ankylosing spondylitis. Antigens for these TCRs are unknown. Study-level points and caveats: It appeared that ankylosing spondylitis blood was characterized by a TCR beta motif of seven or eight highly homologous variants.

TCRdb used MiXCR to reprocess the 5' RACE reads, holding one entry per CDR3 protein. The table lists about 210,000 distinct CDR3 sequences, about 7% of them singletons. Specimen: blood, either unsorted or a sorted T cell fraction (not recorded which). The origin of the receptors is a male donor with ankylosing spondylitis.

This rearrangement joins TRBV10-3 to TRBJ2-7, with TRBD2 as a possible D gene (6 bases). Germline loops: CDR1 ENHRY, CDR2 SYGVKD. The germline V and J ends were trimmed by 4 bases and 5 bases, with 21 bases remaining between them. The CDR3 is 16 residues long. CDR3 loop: CAISGALASLAHEQYF. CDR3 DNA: TGTGCCATCAGTGGGGCTCTAGCGTCCCTCGCCCACGAGCAGTACTTC.

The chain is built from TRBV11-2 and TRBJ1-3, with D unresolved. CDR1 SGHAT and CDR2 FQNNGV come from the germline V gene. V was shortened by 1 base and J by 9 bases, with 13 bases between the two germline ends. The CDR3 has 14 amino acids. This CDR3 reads CASSLVPGGGTIYF. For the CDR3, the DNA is TGTGCCAGCAGCTTAGTACCCGGAGGTGGCACCATATATTTT.

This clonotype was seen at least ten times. The CDR3, as DNA: TGCAGCGTTGAACGGATCGGGGGCCGGAACGGCGAGCAGTACTTC. As protein: CSVERIGGRNGEQYF. The chain is built from TRBV29-1 and TRBJ2-7; D assignment may be TRBD1 or TRBD2 (6 bases each). The ends were cut back, 2 bases at V and 6 bases at J, with 20 bases in the middle. Germline V gives CDR1 SQVTM, CDR2 ANQGSEA. The CDR3 spans 15 residues.